This T cell receptor beta chain stems from a study of T-cell reconstitution after alpha-beta-depleted transplantation in children. Study observations and caveats: High day-60 TCRbeta diversity in some patients came from surviving recipient T cells and thymic progenitors. About two months after transplant, alpha-beta T cells reportedly came from several hundred expanded graft clones. T-cell counts and diversity at one year post-transplant came mainly from newly produced T cells.

Trimming cost V 6 bases and J 3 bases; bases outside gene matches: 2. The germline V gene encodes CDR1 SNHLY and CDR2 FYNNEI. This CDR3 contains 13 residues. This clonotype was found a few times. What it binds is unknown. A TCRbeta library incorporating unique molecular identifiers was prepared. A single record per CDR3 protein comes from TCRdb applying MiXCR to the PCR reads. The sample includes about 47,000 distinct CDR3 sequences, 40% to 65% of them seen just once. The gene calls are TRBV2 and TRBJ1-5; TRBD1 aligns across 7 bases. Material: peripheral blood, obtained before TCRalphabeta/CD19-depleted stem cell transplant. This receptor was taken from a boy less than two years old with SCID, due to receive a stem cell transplant. CDR3 amino acids: CASRGQFNQPQHF. The CDR3 region has the DNA TGTGCCAGCAGGGGACAGTTCAATCAGCCCCAGCATTTT.